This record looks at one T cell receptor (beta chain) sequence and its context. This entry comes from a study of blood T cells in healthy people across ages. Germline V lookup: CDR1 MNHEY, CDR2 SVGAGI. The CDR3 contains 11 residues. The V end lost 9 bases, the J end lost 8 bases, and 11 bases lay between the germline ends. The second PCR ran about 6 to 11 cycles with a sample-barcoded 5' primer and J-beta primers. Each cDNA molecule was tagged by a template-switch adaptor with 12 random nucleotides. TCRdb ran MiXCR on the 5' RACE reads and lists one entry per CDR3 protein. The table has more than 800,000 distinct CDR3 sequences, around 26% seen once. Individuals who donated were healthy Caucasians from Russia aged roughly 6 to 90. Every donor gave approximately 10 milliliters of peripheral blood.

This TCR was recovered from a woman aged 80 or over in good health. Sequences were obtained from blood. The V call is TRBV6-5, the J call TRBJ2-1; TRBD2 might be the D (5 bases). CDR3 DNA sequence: TGTGCCAGTTCGATGCGGGATGAGCAGTTCTTC. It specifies CASSMRDEQFF.